This T cell receptor beta chain was sequenced in a study of metastatic and nonmetastatic thyroid tumors. Nobody among the patients had been given any treatment before thyroid surgery. CDR3 length equals 15 residues. Trimming took off 6 bases at V and 0 bases at J, with 12 bases between the two ends. The V gene's germline CDR1 is SGHAT and CDR2 FQNNGV. This clone was detected ten times or more. Via MiXCR, TCRdb re-called the PCR reads. The table has 30,000 to 35,000 clones, approximately 19% seen once. The sequenced sample consisted of blood. This TCR was sampled from a female donor with papillary thyroid cancer or a benign thyroid nodule (not recorded which). Some clones in this sample may be carry-over from other donors' samples. V is TRBV11-2 and J is TRBJ1-3; possible D gene TRBD1, 6 bases. CDR3 sequence: CASRQTRGSGNTIYF. CDR3 coding DNA: TGTGCCAGCAGACAAACCAGGGGCTCTGGAAACACCATATATTTT.